The 2 T cell receptor beta chains given below trace back to one sample, sequenced in a study of tumor-infiltrating lymphocytes in primary liver carcinoma. Bulk tissue was left unsorted, and RNA and DNA were co-extracted from about 20-30 mg of it. Constant-region priming of approximately 500 ng total RNA yielded TCR beta cDNA. Three nested multiplex PCR rounds, a slightly modified ARM-PCR, produced the libraries for TCR beta. PCR rounds one and two used TRBV1-TRBV30 forward primers with a C-beta reverse primer for about 9 cycles each. Each CDR3 protein gets one entry after TCRdb re-called the multiplex PCR reads with MiXCR. The top ten hold 35% to 45% of the sample, which has about 22,000 distinct CDR3 sequences, around 82% seen once. Sequencing was carried out using liver tumor tissue from sampling region 2. Subset defined: tumor region T2, inferior pole. The receptors were sampled from a woman aged 25 to 39 with primary liver carcinoma and hepatitis B virus infection.

Details on this clonotype: Compared with germline, one end of the junction differs, possibly owing to a read error. This sequence joins TRBV7-8 and TRBJ2-3; TRBD2 matches at 7 bases. This CDR3 contains 16 residues. CDR1 is SGHVS and CDR2 is FQNEAQ in the germline V gene. CDR3 nucleotides: TGTGCCAGCAGATTAGGAGAGGGAGGGCCTGGTGATACGCACTATTTT. Translation gives CASRLGEGGPGDTHYF.

As to this clonotype: A read error may produce the germline difference seen at one junction end. The chain joins TRBV10-2 to TRBJ2-5; 14 nucleotides agree with TRBD2. The CDR3 is made up of 21 amino acids. The germline CDR1 and CDR2 sequences are WSHSY and SAAADI. In DNA, the CDR3 is TGTGCCAGCACTGAGTCGGGACCCAATTCCGGACTAGCGGGAGGACAAGAGACTCAGTACTTC. Translated: CASTESGPNSGLAGGQETQYF.